This is a list of T cell receptor beta chains from one sample in a study of shared T cell receptors in the human thymus. The protocol was immunoSEQ multiplex PCR, while the TCRdb copy is restricted to in-frame clones and leaves out a portion. The sample gives 600,000 to 900,000 clones, 80% to 90% of which show up once; 0.008% to 0.011% is in the top ten. The sample was also linked to a second study, of human thymus T cells.

The material sequenced was thymocytes. The receptors were gathered from a girl less than two years old with a congenital heart defect. Each CDR3 is given with its conserved first and last residue. Fields, in order: V gene, J gene, D gene, clone size, CDR3 protein, CDR3 DNA. The D gene is left open where the match is weak. Expanded clones get a size class; other rows say once, few or many, or leave the size out.

v_gene: TRBV12-5; j_gene: TRBJ2-5; d_gene: TRBD2; abundance: -; CDR3aa: CASGRGRGRLETQYF; CDR3nt: TGTGCTAGTGGCCGGGGGCGCGGGAGGTTAGAGACCCAGTACTTC
v_gene: TRBV30; j_gene: TRBJ1-2; d_gene: -; abundance: -; CDR3aa: CAWKPLSDGYTF; CDR3nt: TGTGCCTGGAAACCACTCTCCGATGGCTACACCTTC
v_gene: TRBV4-1; j_gene: TRBJ1-5; d_gene: -; abundance: -; CDR3aa: CASSREGPGPNQPQHF; CDR3nt: TGCGCCAGCAGCCGGGAGGGTCCGGGACCCAATCAGCCCCAGCATTTT
v_gene: TRBV9; j_gene: TRBJ1-6; d_gene: -; abundance: -; CDR3aa: CASSVDPTGYDSPLHF; CDR3nt: TGTGCCAGCAGCGTAGACCCCACAGGGTATGATTCACCCCTCCACTTT
v_gene: TRBV29-1; j_gene: TRBJ2-7; d_gene: TRBD1; abundance: -; CDR3aa: CSVYQPHRGSYEQYF; CDR3nt: TGCAGCGTCTATCAACCCCACAGGGGCTCCTACGAGCAGTACTTC
v_gene: TRBV6-1; j_gene: TRBJ1-1; d_gene: -; abundance: -; CDR3aa: CASRGTREGNTEAFF; CDR3nt: TGTGCCAGCAGAGGAACTCGCGAGGGGAACACTGAAGCTTTCTTT
v_gene: TRBV9; j_gene: TRBJ2-7; d_gene: TRBD1; abundance: once; CDR3aa: CASSAHGQGTYEQYF; CDR3nt: TGTGCCAGCAGCGCCCACGGACAGGGGACCTACGAGCAGTACTTC
v_gene: TRBV11-2; j_gene: TRBJ2-7; d_gene: -; abundance: -; CDR3aa: CASSQPGTPNPYEQYF; CDR3nt: TGTGCCAGCAGCCAACCTGGGACTCCGAATCCCTACGAGCAGTACTTC
v_gene: TRBV6-5; j_gene: TRBJ1-2; d_gene: TRBD1; abundance: -; CDR3aa: CASSLTGGNGYTF; CDR3nt: TGTGCCAGCAGCCTTACAGGGGGCAATGGCTACACCTTC
v_gene: TRBV5-4; j_gene: TRBJ2-7; d_gene: TRBD1; abundance: -; CDR3aa: CASSLWTGVDEQYF; CDR3nt: TGTGCCAGCAGCTTATGGACAGGGGTGGACGAGCAGTACTTC
v_gene: TRBV5-4; j_gene: TRBJ2-2; d_gene: -; abundance: once; CDR3aa: CASSLSFNLRSVNTGELFF; CDR3nt: TGTGCCAGCAGCTTGAGTTTTAATCTCCGGTCGGTGAACACCGGGGAGCTGTTTTTT
v_gene: TRBV5-1; j_gene: TRBJ2-5; d_gene: TRBD2; abundance: -; CDR3aa: CASSSGLDQKTQYF; CDR3nt: TGCGCCAGCAGTTCTGGACTAGATCAAAAGACCCAGTACTTC
v_gene: TRBV15; j_gene: TRBJ1-5; d_gene: TRBD1; abundance: -; CDR3aa: CATSRHLGQGVRNSNQPQHF; CDR3nt: TGTGCCACCAGCAGACACCTAGGACAGGGTGTCCGTAATAGCAATCAGCCCCAGCATTTT
v_gene: TRBV6-5; j_gene: TRBJ1-2; d_gene: -; abundance: -; CDR3aa: CASKTSRLYGYTF; CDR3nt: TGTGCCAGCAAGACGTCGCGGCTCTATGGCTACACCTTC
v_gene: TRBV5-7; j_gene: TRBJ1-4; d_gene: TRBD1; abundance: -; CDR3aa: CASSWGNTGAGEKLFF; CDR3nt: TGTGCCAGCAGCTGGGGGAATACAGGGGCAGGGGAAAAACTGTTTTTT
v_gene: TRBV2; j_gene: TRBJ2-5; d_gene: TRBD2; abundance: -; CDR3aa: CASTSLGWGGGAETQYF; CDR3nt: TGTGCCAGCACCTCCTTGGGTTGGGGCGGGGGGGCAGAGACCCAGTACTTC
v_gene: TRBV10-2; j_gene: TRBJ1-1; d_gene: -; abundance: -; CDR3aa: CASLSRRKAFF; CDR3nt: TGCGCCAGCTTAAGTCGGAGAAAAGCTTTCTTT
v_gene: TRBV28; j_gene: TRBJ2-7; d_gene: -; abundance: -; CDR3aa: CASSMTHLGRGSYEQYF; CDR3nt: TGTGCCAGCAGCATGACCCACCTAGGCAGGGGATCCTACGAGCAGTACTTC
v_gene: TRBV9; j_gene: TRBJ1-2; d_gene: TRBD1; abundance: -; CDR3aa: CASSPRTGEGYTF; CDR3nt: TGTGCCAGCAGCCCCCGCACAGGGGAGGGCTACACCTTC
v_gene: TRBV11-2; j_gene: TRBJ1-1; d_gene: TRBD1; abundance: -; CDR3aa: CASSLKGARRGNTEAFF; CDR3nt: TGTGCCAGCAGCTTAAAGGGGGCCAGGCGCGGTAACACTGAAGCTTTCTTT
v_gene: TRBV7-9; j_gene: TRBJ1-1; d_gene: -; abundance: -; CDR3aa: CASSLSQSNTEAFF; CDR3nt: TGTGCCAGCAGCTTAAGTCAGTCGAACACTGAAGCTTTCTTT
v_gene: TRBV5-1; j_gene: TRBJ1-2; d_gene: -; abundance: -; CDR3aa: CASSSGDSFGYTF; CDR3nt: TGCGCCAGCAGCTCGGGTGACAGTTTTGGCTACACCTTC
v_gene: TRBV27; j_gene: TRBJ2-1; d_gene: -; abundance: -; CDR3aa: CASSTGQRGRSYNEQFF; CDR3nt: TGTGCCAGCAGTACTGGACAGCGGGGTCGGTCCTACAATGAGCAGTTCTTC
v_gene: TRBV7-3; j_gene: TRBJ1-6; d_gene: TRBD1; abundance: once; CDR3aa: CASSLGQGVSPLHF; CDR3nt: TGTGCCAGCAGCCTCGGACAGGGGGTTTCACCCCTCCACTTT
v_gene: TRBV7-9; j_gene: TRBJ2-3; d_gene: TRBD1; abundance: -; CDR3aa: CASSLAPEADRAITDTQYF; CDR3nt: TGTGCCAGCAGCTTAGCGCCCGAAGCGGACAGGGCTATCACAGATACGCAGTATTTT
v_gene: TRBV14; j_gene: TRBJ2-7; d_gene: -; abundance: -; CDR3aa: CASSAKGRNEQYF; CDR3nt: TGTGCCAGCAGCGCGAAGGGGAGGAACGAGCAGTACTTC
v_gene: TRBV7-2; j_gene: TRBJ2-7; d_gene: TRBD1; abundance: -; CDR3aa: CASSSQTGDQVVQYF; CDR3nt: TGTGCCAGCAGCTCCCAGACAGGGGATCAGGTGGTGCAGTACTTC
v_gene: TRBV7-9; j_gene: TRBJ1-2; d_gene: -; abundance: -; CDR3aa: CASSTGQSPLKRSYGYTF; CDR3nt: TGTGCCAGCAGCACTGGACAGAGCCCACTCAAAAGATCTTATGGCTACACCTTC
v_gene: TRBV7-6; j_gene: TRBJ1-1; d_gene: -; abundance: -; CDR3aa: CASSLNNAGEAFF; CDR3nt: TGTGCCAGCAGCTTAAACAACGCAGGCGAAGCTTTCTTT
v_gene: TRBV4-1; j_gene: TRBJ2-1; d_gene: -; abundance: once; CDR3aa: CASSQVSLADNEQFF; CDR3nt: TGCGCCAGCAGCCAAGTGTCTCTAGCCGACAATGAGCAGTTCTTC
v_gene: TRBV7-2; j_gene: TRBJ2-5; d_gene: TRBD1; abundance: -; CDR3aa: CASSMTGAQVETQYF; CDR3nt: TGTGCCAGCAGCATGACAGGGGCCCAAGTAGAGACCCAGTACTTC
v_gene: TRBV5-6; j_gene: TRBJ2-1; d_gene: TRBD2; abundance: -; CDR3aa: CASSRLWAGGVSSYNEQFF; CDR3nt: TGTGCCAGCAGCCGCTTGTGGGCGGGGGGGGTTAGCTCCTACAATGAGCAGTTCTTC
v_gene: TRBV6-5; j_gene: TRBJ1-6; d_gene: -; abundance: -; CDR3aa: CASSYAQGPNSPLHF; CDR3nt: TGTGCCAGCAGTTACGCTCAGGGGCCAAATTCACCCCTCCACTTT
v_gene: TRBV4-1; j_gene: TRBJ2-5; d_gene: TRBD1; abundance: -; CDR3aa: CASSQPRGRRETQYF; CDR3nt: TGCGCCAGCAGCCAGCCAAGGGGGCGCAGGGAGACCCAGTACTTC
v_gene: TRBV18; j_gene: TRBJ2-5; d_gene: TRBD1; abundance: -; CDR3aa: CASSLGTGQETQYF; CDR3nt: TGTGCCAGCTCACTAGGGACAGGACAGGAGACCCAGTACTTC
v_gene: TRBV11-2; j_gene: TRBJ1-1; d_gene: TRBD1; abundance: -; CDR3aa: CASSLSRGSAFF; CDR3nt: TGTGCCAGCAGCTTATCCAGGGGGTCGGCTTTCTTT
v_gene: TRBV4-1; j_gene: TRBJ2-2; d_gene: -; abundance: -; CDR3aa: CASSQVEYRDEVSGELFF; CDR3nt: TGCGCCAGCAGCCAAGTAGAGTACAGGGATGAAGTATCCGGGGAGCTGTTTTTT
v_gene: TRBV15; j_gene: TRBJ1-6; d_gene: TRBD1; abundance: -; CDR3aa: CATSRDWFGRRGQQKVSYNSPLHF; CDR3nt: TGTGCCACCAGCAGAGATTGGTTTGGGAGAAGGGGACAGCAGAAGGTCTCCTATAATTCACCCCTCCACTTT
v_gene: TRBV4-2; j_gene: TRBJ2-1; d_gene: -; abundance: -; CDR3aa: CASSQPLSGYNEQFF; CDR3nt: TGTGCCAGCAGCCAGCCCTTAAGCGGATACAATGAGCAGTTCTTC
v_gene: TRBV7-2; j_gene: TRBJ1-6; d_gene: TRBD1; abundance: -; CDR3aa: CASRGQLSPLHF; CDR3nt: TGTGCCAGCAGGGGACAGTTGTCACCCCTCCACTTT
v_gene: TRBV5-1; j_gene: TRBJ2-5; d_gene: -; abundance: -; CDR3aa: CASSARGWKETQYF; CDR3nt: TGCGCCAGCAGCGCCCGGGGGTGGAAAGAGACCCAGTACTTC
v_gene: TRBV15; j_gene: TRBJ2-5; d_gene: -; abundance: -; CDR3aa: CATSRPHWQGTGTQYF; CDR3nt: TGTGCCACCAGCAGACCCCATTGGCAGGGGACGGGGACCCAGTACTTC
v_gene: TRBV7-6; j_gene: TRBJ2-7; d_gene: TRBD1; abundance: -; CDR3aa: CASSLDPGTGAYEQYF; CDR3nt: TGTGCCAGCAGCTTAGATCCCGGGACAGGGGCCTACGAGCAGTACTTC
v_gene: TRBV5-4; j_gene: TRBJ2-1; d_gene: -; abundance: -; CDR3aa: CASGRSGGNEQFF; CDR3nt: TGTGCCAGCGGGAGGTCAGGGGGCAATGAGCAGTTCTTC
v_gene: TRBV4-2; j_gene: TRBJ2-7; d_gene: TRBD2; abundance: once; CDR3aa: CASSFRAGKLYEQYF; CDR3nt: TGTGCCAGCAGCTTCAGAGCGGGGAAACTCTACGAGCAGTACTTC
v_gene: TRBV4-1; j_gene: TRBJ2-1; d_gene: -; abundance: -; CDR3aa: CASSQETDEDNEQFF; CDR3nt: TGCGCCAGCAGCCAAGAGACCGACGAGGACAATGAGCAGTTCTTC
v_gene: TRBV30; j_gene: TRBJ1-2; d_gene: -; abundance: once; CDR3aa: CAWSLHWGVNYGYTF; CDR3nt: TGTGCCTGGAGTCTACATTGGGGGGTTAACTATGGCTACACCTTC
v_gene: TRBV7-6; j_gene: TRBJ2-1; d_gene: TRBD2; abundance: -; CDR3aa: CASSSLHRGDNEQFF; CDR3nt: TGTGCCAGCAGCTCCCTTCATCGGGGGGACAATGAGCAGTTCTTC
v_gene: TRBV6-1; j_gene: TRBJ1-1; d_gene: TRBD1; abundance: -; CDR3aa: CASSEKGWAGGAEATEAFF; CDR3nt: TGTGCCAGCAGTGAAAAGGGCTGGGCAGGGGGCGCAGAGGCCACTGAAGCTTTCTTT
v_gene: TRBV28; j_gene: TRBJ1-6; d_gene: -; abundance: -; CDR3aa: CASSFWGDNSPLHF; CDR3nt: TGTGCCAGCAGTTTTTGGGGAGACAATTCCCCCCTCCACTTT
v_gene: TRBV23-1; j_gene: TRBJ2-3; d_gene: TRBD2; abundance: -; CDR3aa: CASPGLAEHILPSTDTQYF; CDR3nt: TGCGCCAGCCCCGGACTAGCGGAGCACATATTACCGAGCACAGATACGCAGTATTTT
v_gene: TRBV15; j_gene: TRBJ2-7; d_gene: -; abundance: -; CDR3aa: CATSRGQGLAYEQYF; CDR3nt: TGTGCCACCAGCAGAGGCCAGGGGCTCGCCTACGAGCAGTACTTC
v_gene: TRBV28; j_gene: TRBJ2-2; d_gene: TRBD2; abundance: -; CDR3aa: CASSSNKGLAGGNTGELFF; CDR3nt: TGTGCCAGCAGTTCCAACAAAGGACTAGCGGGGGGGAACACCGGGGAGCTGTTTTTT
v_gene: TRBV2; j_gene: TRBJ2-7; d_gene: -; abundance: -; CDR3aa: CASSLQGRSSYEQYF; CDR3nt: TGTGCCAGCAGCCTTCAGGGCCGGAGCTCCTACGAGCAGTACTTC